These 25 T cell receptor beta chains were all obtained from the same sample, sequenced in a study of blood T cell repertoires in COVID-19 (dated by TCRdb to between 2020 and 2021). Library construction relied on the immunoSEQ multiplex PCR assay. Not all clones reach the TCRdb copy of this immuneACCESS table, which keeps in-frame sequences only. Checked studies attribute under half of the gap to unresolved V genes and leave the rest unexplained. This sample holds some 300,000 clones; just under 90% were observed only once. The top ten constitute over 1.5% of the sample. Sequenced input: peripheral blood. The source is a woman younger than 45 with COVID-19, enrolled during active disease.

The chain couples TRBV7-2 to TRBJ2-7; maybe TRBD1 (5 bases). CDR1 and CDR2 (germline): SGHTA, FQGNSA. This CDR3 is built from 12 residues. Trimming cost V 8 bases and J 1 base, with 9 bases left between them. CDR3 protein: CASGANSYEQYF. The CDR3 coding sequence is TGTGCCAGCGGGGCAAATTCCTACGAGCAGTACTTC.

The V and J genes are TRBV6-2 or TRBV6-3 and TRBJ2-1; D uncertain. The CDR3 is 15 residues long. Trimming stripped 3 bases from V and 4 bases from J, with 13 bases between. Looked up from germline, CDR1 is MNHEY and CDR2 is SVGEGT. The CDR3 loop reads CASSYPLTGYNEQFF. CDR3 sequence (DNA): TGTGCCAGCAGTTATCCCCTGACGGGTTACAATGAGCAGTTCTTC.

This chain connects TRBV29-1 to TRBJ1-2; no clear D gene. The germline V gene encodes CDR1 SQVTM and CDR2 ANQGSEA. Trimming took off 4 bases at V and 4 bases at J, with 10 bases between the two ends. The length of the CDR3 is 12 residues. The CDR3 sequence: CSVGGEGYGYTF. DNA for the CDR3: TGCAGCGTTGGGGGAGAGGGCTATGGCTACACCTTC.

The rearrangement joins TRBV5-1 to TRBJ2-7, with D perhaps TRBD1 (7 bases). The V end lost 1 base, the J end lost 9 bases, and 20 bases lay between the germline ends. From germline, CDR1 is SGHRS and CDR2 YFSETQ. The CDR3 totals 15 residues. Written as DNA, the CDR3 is TGCGCCAGCAGCTTGCTACGGAGGGTACCAGGGGGGCAGTACTTC. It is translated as CASSLLRRVPGGQYF.

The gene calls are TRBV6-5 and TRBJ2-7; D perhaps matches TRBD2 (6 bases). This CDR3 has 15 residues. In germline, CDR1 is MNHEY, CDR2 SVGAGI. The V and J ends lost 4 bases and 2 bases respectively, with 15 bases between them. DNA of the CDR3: TGTGCCAGCAGTTCGGCCGGGACTGTGCCCTACGAGCAGTACTTC. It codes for CASSSAGTVPYEQYF.

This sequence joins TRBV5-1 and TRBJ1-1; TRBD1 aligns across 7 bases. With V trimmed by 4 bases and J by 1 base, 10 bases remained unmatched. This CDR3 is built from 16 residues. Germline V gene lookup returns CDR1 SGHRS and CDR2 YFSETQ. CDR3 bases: TGCGCCAGCAGCGCACGGGACAGTTTATGGAACACTGAAGCTTTCTTT. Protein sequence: CASSARDSLWNTEAFF.

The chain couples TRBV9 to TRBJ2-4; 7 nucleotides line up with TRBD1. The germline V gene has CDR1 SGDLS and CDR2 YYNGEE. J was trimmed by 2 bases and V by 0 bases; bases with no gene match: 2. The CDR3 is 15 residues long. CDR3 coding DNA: TGTGCCAGCAGCGTAGAGGGGGCTCCCAAAAACATTCAGTACTTC. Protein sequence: CASSVEGAPKNIQYF.

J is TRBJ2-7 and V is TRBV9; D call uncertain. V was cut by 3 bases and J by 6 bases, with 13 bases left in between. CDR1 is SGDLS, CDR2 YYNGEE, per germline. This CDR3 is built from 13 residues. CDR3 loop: CASSEAPGREQYF. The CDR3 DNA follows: TGTGCCAGCAGCGAGGCTCCTGGGCGCGAGCAGTACTTC. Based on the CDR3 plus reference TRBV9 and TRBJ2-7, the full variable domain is DSGVTQTPKHLITATGQRVTLRCSPRSGDLSVYWYQQSLDQGLQFLIQYYNGEERAKGNILERFSAQQFPDLHSELNLSSLELGDSALYFCASSEAPGREQYFGPGTRLTVT.

In nucleotides, the CDR3 is TGTGCCAGCAGCTTAGACAGGGTTAGTGGCTACACCTTC. The encoded protein is CASSLDRVSGYTF. The V gene is TRBV7-9, the J gene TRBJ1-2; D is perhaps TRBD1 (6 bases). CDR3 length equals 13 residues. Trimming removed 1 base at V and 7 bases at J, with 10 bases between. Germline V gene sequence: CDR1 SEHNR, CDR2 FQNEAQ (reference sequence).

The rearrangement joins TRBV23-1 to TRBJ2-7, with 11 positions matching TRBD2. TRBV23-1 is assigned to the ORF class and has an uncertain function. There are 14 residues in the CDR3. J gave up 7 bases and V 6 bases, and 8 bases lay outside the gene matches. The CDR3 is CASRISGGASEQYV. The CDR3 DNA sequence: TGCGCCAGCAGGATTAGCGGGGGGGCGTCGGAGCAGTACGTC.

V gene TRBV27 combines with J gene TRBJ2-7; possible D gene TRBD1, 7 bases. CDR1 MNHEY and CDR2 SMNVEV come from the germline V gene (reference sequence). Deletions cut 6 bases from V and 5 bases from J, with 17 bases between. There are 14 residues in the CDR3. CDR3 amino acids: CASSHGGDRHEQYF. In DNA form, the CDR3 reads TGTGCCAGCAGCCACGGAGGGGACAGACACGAGCAGTACTTC.

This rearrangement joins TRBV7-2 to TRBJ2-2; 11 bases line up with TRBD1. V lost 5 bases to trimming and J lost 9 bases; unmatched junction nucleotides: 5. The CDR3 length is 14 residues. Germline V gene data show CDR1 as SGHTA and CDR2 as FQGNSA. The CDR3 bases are TGTGCCAGCAGCCCCGGACAGGGGGCTCGGGAGCTGTTTTTT. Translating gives CASSPGQGARELFF.

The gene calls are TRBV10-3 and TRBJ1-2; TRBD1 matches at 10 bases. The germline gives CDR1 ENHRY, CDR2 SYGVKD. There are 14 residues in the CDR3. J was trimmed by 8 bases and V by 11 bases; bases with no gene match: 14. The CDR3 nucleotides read TGTGCCGTTCAGTACCGGGACAGGGGAGTCGGCTACACCTTC. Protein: CAVQYRDRGVGYTF.

Here the CDR3 reads CASSLQRQGRNADGYTF. CDR3 nucleotide sequence: TGTGCCAGCTCACTACAAAGACAGGGGCGGAATGCGGATGGCTACACCTTC. The V gene is TRBV18, the J gene TRBJ1-2, with 8 positions matching TRBD1. Germline CDR1 reads KGHSH; CDR2 reads LQKENI. With 4 bases clipped from V and 6 bases from J, the junction kept 16 bases outside the gene matches. This CDR3 is 17 amino acids long.

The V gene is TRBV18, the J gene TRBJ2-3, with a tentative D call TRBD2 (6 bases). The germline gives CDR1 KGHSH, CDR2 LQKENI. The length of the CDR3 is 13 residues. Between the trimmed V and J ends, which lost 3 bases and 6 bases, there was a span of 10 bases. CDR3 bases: TGTGCCAGCTCACCGGCGGGGAGGGATACGCAGTATTTT. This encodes CASSPAGRDTQYF.

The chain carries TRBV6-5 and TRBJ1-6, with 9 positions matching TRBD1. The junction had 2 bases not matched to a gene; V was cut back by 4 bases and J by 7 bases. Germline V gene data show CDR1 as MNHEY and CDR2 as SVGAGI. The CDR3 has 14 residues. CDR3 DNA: TGTGCCAGCAGTTTCGACAGGGGGAATTCACCCCTCCACTTT. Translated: CASSFDRGNSPLHF.

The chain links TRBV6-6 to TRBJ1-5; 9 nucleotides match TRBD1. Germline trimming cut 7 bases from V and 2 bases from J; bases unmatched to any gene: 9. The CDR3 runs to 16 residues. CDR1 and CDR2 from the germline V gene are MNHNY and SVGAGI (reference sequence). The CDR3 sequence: CASTTTGGEGNQPQHF. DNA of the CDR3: TGTGCCAGCACCACTACAGGGGGCGAAGGCAATCAGCCCCAGCATTTT.

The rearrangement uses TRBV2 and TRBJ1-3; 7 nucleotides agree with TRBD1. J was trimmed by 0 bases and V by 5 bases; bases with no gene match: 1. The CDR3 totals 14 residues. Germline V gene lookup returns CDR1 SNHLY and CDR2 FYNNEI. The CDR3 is CASSRDSSGNTIYF. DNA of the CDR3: TGTGCCAGCAGTCGGGACAGCTCTGGAAACACCATATATTTT.

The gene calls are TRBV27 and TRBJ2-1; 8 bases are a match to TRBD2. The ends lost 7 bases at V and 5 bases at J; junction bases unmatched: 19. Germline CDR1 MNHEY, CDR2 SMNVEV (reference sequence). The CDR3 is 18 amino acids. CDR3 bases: TGTGCCAGCACCTTTAGCCCCCCTGGGGCGGGGGGCAACAATGAGCAGTTCTTC. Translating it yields CASTFSPPGAGGNNEQFF.

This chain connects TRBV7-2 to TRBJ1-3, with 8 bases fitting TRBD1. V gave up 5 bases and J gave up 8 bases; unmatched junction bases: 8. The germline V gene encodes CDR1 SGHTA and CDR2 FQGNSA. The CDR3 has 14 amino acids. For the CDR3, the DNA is TGTGCCAGCAGCCCTGGGACAGGAGGAGACACCATATATTTT. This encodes CASSPGTGGDTIYF.

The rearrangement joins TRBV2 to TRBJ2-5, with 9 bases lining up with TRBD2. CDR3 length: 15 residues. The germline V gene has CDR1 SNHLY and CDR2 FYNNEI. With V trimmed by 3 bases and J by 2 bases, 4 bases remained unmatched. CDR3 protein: CASSEASGAQETQYF. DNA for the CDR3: TGTGCCAGCAGTGAGGCTAGCGGGGCACAAGAGACCCAGTACTTC. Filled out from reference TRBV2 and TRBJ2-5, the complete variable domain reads EPEVTQTPSHQVTQMGQEVILRCVPISNHLYFYWYRQILGQKVEFLVSFYNNEISEKSEIFDDQFSVERPDGSNFTLKIRSTKLEDSAMYFCASSEASGAQETQYFGPGTRLLVL.

CDR3 sequence reads: CASSSRGYEQFF. The CDR3 DNA follows: TGTGCCAGCAGCTCGAGGGGGTATGAGCAGTTCTTC. The rearrangement uses TRBV13 and TRBJ2-1, with D possibly TRBD1 on 6 matching bases. The length of the CDR3 is 12 residues. The V end lost 4 bases, the J end lost 8 bases, and 9 bases lay between the germline ends. Germline V gene sequence: CDR1 PRHDT, CDR2 FYEKMQ (reference sequence).

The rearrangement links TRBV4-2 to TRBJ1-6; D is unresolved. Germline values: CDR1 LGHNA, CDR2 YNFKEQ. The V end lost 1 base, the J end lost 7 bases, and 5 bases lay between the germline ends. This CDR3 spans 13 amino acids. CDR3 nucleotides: TGTGCCAGCAGCCAAGGGAGGAATTCACCCCTCCACTTT. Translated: CASSQGRNSPLHF.

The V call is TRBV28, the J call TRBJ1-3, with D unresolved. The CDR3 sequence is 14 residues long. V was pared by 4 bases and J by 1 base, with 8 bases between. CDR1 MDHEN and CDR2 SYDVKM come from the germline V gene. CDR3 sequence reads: CASSSPRSGNTIYF. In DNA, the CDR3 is TGTGCCAGCAGTTCCCCCCGGTCTGGAAACACCATATATTTT.

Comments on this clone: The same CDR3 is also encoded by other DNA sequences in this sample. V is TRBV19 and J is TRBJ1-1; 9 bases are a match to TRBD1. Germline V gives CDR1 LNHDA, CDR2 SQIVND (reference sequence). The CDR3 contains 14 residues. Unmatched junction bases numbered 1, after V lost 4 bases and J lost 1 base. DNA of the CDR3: TGTGCCAGTAGTAAGGGACAGGGGAACACTGAAGCTTTCTTT. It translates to CASSKGQGNTEAFF.